These 28 T cell receptor beta chains were all obtained from the same sample, sequenced in a study of T-cell reconstitution after alpha-beta-depleted transplantation in children. Construction of the TCRbeta library involved unique molecular identifiers. TCRdb re-analysed the PCR reads in MiXCR, keeping a single row per CDR3 protein. The sample includes about a million distinct CDR3 sequences, about 31% seen only once; the top ten take roughly 30%. The sample was PBMCs, mostly from graft donor cells, taken 360 days after TCRalphabeta/CD19-depleted stem cell transplant. The origin of the receptors is a boy under two years old who had a stem cell transplant for SCID, so the T cells may come from the graft donor.

This clonotype was picked up a small number of times. V is TRBV7-9 and J is TRBJ2-3; TRBD2 matches 11 bases. V gave up 4 bases and J gave up 5 bases; unmatched junction bases: 11. The CDR3 length is 17 residues. In germline, CDR1 is SEHNR, CDR2 FQNEAQ (reference sequence). The CDR3 here is CASSSQLAGVSGDTQYF. The CDR3 coding sequence is TGTGCCAGCAGCTCCCAACTAGCGGGGGTTAGTGGAGATACGCAGTATTTT.

This clonotype was detected only a few times. This chain links TRBV6-5 with TRBJ2-5; 13 bases map to TRBD2. With 0 bases clipped from V and 1 base from J, the junction kept 2 bases outside the gene matches. The CDR3 loop spans 17 amino acids. Per germline, CDR1 MNHEY and CDR2 SVGAGI. The CDR3 nucleotides are TGTGCCAGCAGTTACTCTTGGACTAGCGGGGGCCAAGAGACCCAGTACTTC. Translating it yields CASSYSWTSGGQETQYF.

The chain recombines TRBV12-3 or TRBV12-4 with TRBJ1-3; D uncertain. CDR3 size: 15 residues. V was trimmed by 7 bases and J by 4 bases, leaving 17 bases between them. The CDR3 here is CASIWRSGVGNTIYF. In DNA, the CDR3 is TGTGCCAGCATTTGGAGATCTGGGGTCGGAAACACCATATATTTT.

V is TRBV28 and J is TRBJ2-5, with 8 bases fitting TRBD1. This CDR3 has 15 residues. V lost 6 bases and J lost 7; bases outside the gene matches: 13. The germline gives CDR1 MDHEN, CDR2 SYDVKM. The CDR3 DNA follows: TGTGCCAGCAGCCCAGGGACAGGTGAACACGGGACCCAGTACTTC. Protein: CASSPGTGEHGTQYF.

This chain links TRBV12-3 or TRBV12-4 with TRBJ2-3; 7 nucleotides line up with TRBD2. CDR3 length: 14 residues. V trimming: 6 bases; J trimming: 4 bases; junction bases outside the gene matches: 7. This chain's CDR3 is CASSLTSLADTQYF. CDR3 bases: TGTGCCAGCAGCCTGACTAGCTTGGCAGATACGCAGTATTTT.

V and J are TRBV7-8 and TRBJ2-1; tentatively, D is TRBD2 (6 bases). This CDR3 region has 16 residues. CDR1 is SGHVS and CDR2 is FQNEAQ in the germline V gene. V dropped 5 bases and J dropped 2 bases, with 16 bases sitting between them. The CDR3 DNA reads as TGTGCCAGCAGCCTCGTGGACTATCGTACCTACAATGAGCAGTTCTTC. It yields the protein CASSLVDYRTYNEQFF.

This clonotype showed up just a few times. This sequence joins TRBV20-1 and TRBJ1-2; no clear D gene. Germline V lookup: CDR1 DFQATT, CDR2 SNEGSKA (reference sequence). The CDR3 has 14 amino acids. V was trimmed by 6 bases and J by 2 bases, leaving 16 bases between them. Here the CDR3 DNA reads TGCAGTGCCAGTGACCCGGCTGGAAACTATGGCTACACCTTC. Translation gives CSASDPAGNYGYTF.

This clonotype was recorded a few times. The V and J genes are TRBV12-3 or TRBV12-4 and TRBJ2-2, with TRBD2 matching over 9 bases. The CDR3 spans 16 residues. V trimming: 6 bases; J trimming: 7 bases; junction bases outside the gene matches: 12. The CDR3 spells CASSVWSGGSGGELFF. DNA for the CDR3: TGTGCCAGCAGCGTGTGGAGCGGGGGGTCGGGCGGGGAGCTGTTTTTT.

V is TRBV2 and J is TRBJ2-5; weak D call: TRBD1 (5 bases). The CDR3 runs to 14 residues. Trimming removed 7 bases at V and 0 bases at J, with 12 bases between. Germline CDR1 and CDR2: SNHLY and FYNNEI. In DNA form, the CDR3 reads TGTGCCAGCAAGGGGCCGTCGTACCAAGAGACCCAGTACTTC. Its translation: CASKGPSYQETQYF.

The CDR3 bases are TGCGCCAGCACAGTCAGGAATGGCGGGGAGCTGTTTTTT. This sequence encodes CASTVRNGGELFF. The chain uses TRBV5-1 and TRBJ2-2, with unresolved D. This CDR3 contains 13 residues. Germline V lookup: CDR1 SGHRS, CDR2 YFSETQ. The germline V and J ends were trimmed by 6 bases and 7 bases, with 13 bases remaining between them. Combining the CDR3 with reference TRBV5-1 and TRBJ2-2 gives the whole variable domain KAGVTQTPRYLIKTRGQQVTLSCSPISGHRSVSWYQQTPGQGLQFLFEYFSETQRNKGNFPGRFSGRQFSNSRSEMNVSTLELGDSALYLCASTVRNGGELFFGEGSRLTVL.

The V gene is TRBV5-1, the J gene TRBJ1-2; D remains ambiguous. Germline assignment: CDR1 SGHRS and CDR2 YFSETQ. V was cut by 4 bases and J by 4 bases, with 11 bases left in between. This CDR3 comprises 13 residues. The CDR3 coding sequence is TGCGCCAGCAGCCCCCGGGAGACCTATGGCTACACCTTC. This codes for CASSPRETYGYTF. Variable domain in full (rest from reference TRBV5-1 and TRBJ1-2): KAGVTQTPRYLIKTRGQQVTLSCSPISGHRSVSWYQQTPGQGLQFLFEYFSETQRNKGNFPGRFSGRQFSNSRSEMNVSTLELGDSALYLCASSPRETYGYTFGSGTRLTVV.

This clonotype was seen a few times. This chain connects TRBV4-2 to TRBJ2-3; TRBD1 might be the D (6 bases). V was pared by 1 base and J by 4 bases, with 15 bases between. This CDR3 spans 16 amino acids. Germline V gene lookup returns CDR1 LGHNA and CDR2 YNFKEQ. CDR3 residues: CASSQALDRNPDTQYF. CDR3 coding DNA: TGTGCCAGCAGCCAAGCCCTCGACAGGAATCCAGATACGCAGTATTTT.

This clonotype was recorded at least ten times. The chain combines TRBV12-3 or TRBV12-4 with TRBJ1-5, with a possible D match to TRBD1 (6 bases). Trimming pared 6 bases from V and 0 bases from J, leaving 12 bases between. This CDR3 has 15 amino acids. This chain's CDR3 is CASSLGGASNQPQHF. The DNA for the CDR3 is TGTGCCAGCAGCCTGGGGGGGGCTAGCAATCAGCCCCAGCATTTT.

This clonotype has a handful of counts. The V and J genes are TRBV4-3 and TRBJ2-1, with D tentatively TRBD2 (6 bases). Trimming took 0 bases from V and 5 from J, leaving 17 bases between them. Germline loops: CDR1 LGHNA, CDR2 YSLEER. The CDR3 is made up of 17 amino acids. CDR3 DNA sequence: TGCGCCAGCAGCCAAGATGGACGGGCGGGGAAGGACAATGAGCAGTTCTTC. Its translation: CASSQDGRAGKDNEQFF.

The chain carries TRBV28 and TRBJ2-3; TRBD1 or TRBD2 may be the D gene (5 bases each). V lost 5 bases to trimming and J lost 4 bases, with 16 bases between them. Germline CDR1 and CDR2: MDHEN and SYDVKM. The CDR3 is 15 residues long. The CDR3 protein is CASSPPGAEADTQYF. As DNA, the CDR3 is TGTGCCAGCAGTCCTCCCGGGGCCGAGGCAGATACGCAGTATTTT.

This clonotype was counted only a few times. This chain links TRBV29-1 with TRBJ1-2; D gene uncertain. This CDR3 is 11 amino acids long. Looked up from germline, CDR1 is SQVTM and CDR2 is ANQGSEA. The germline V and J ends were trimmed by 7 bases and 8 bases, with 14 bases remaining between them. CDR3 in amino acids: CSAGGSGGYTF. CDR3 DNA sequence: TGCAGCGCTGGAGGTTCCGGGGGCTACACCTTC.

This chain joins TRBV12-3 or TRBV12-4 and TRBJ2-3; D is ambiguous. Trimming stripped 6 bases from V and 7 bases from J, with 23 bases between. The length of the CDR3 is 16 residues. CDR3 protein: CASSSDLAYSSHTQYF. The CDR3 coding sequence is TGTGCCAGCAGCTCCGATTTAGCTTACTCTTCTCATACGCAGTATTTT.

The V gene is TRBV28, the J gene TRBJ1-2, with D possibly TRBD1 on 5 matching bases. The germline V gene encodes CDR1 MDHEN and CDR2 SYDVKM. V lost 7 bases and J 5 bases, leaving 17 bases between the germline ends. The CDR3 runs to 14 residues. The chain's CDR3 is CASKYGTGKYGYTF. CDR3 nucleotide sequence: TGTGCCAGCAAATATGGGACCGGGAAATATGGCTACACCTTC.

This clonotype was picked up a small number of times. The chain combines TRBV5-1 with TRBJ2-2, with TRBD2 matching over 8 bases. V trimming: 0 bases; J trimming: 4 bases; junction bases outside the gene matches: 5. Germline V gene data show CDR1 as SGHRS and CDR2 as YFSETQ. This CDR3 region has 16 residues. CDR3 in amino acids: CASSLERGGFTGELFF. The CDR3 nucleotides are TGCGCCAGCAGCTTGGAGCGCGGGGGGTTCACCGGGGAGCTGTTTTTT.

This chain connects TRBV7-2 to TRBJ1-4; perhaps TRBD1 as D (5 bases). Germline CDR1 and CDR2: SGHTA and FQGNSA. Trimming took 3 bases from V and 5 from J, leaving 10 bases between them. This CDR3 region has 14 residues. The CDR3 sequence is CASSLGRANEKLFF. The CDR3 DNA is TGTGCCAGCAGCTTGGGCAGGGCGAATGAAAAACTGTTTTTT.

V gene TRBV4-2 combines with J gene TRBJ2-7; D might be TRBD2 (5 bases). The V end was cut by 4 bases, the J end by 6 bases, with 22 bases between. The CDR3 is 16 residues long. Germline V CDR1 and CDR2: LGHNA, YNFKEQ. The CDR3 region has the DNA TGTGCCAGCAGCCCCTCCGGGGTAGCGATGGGCCCCGAGCAGTACTTC. It codes for CASSPSGVAMGPEQYF.

This clonotype occurred many times. V gene TRBV20-1 combines with J gene TRBJ2-3; 8 nucleotides agree with TRBD2. The CDR3 extends over 13 amino acids. CDR1 is DFQATT and CDR2 is SNEGSKA in the germline V gene (reference sequence). Losses at the gene ends were 8 bases for V and 4 bases for J; bases not matched to a gene: 8. CDR3 in DNA: TGCAGTCCGAAGCGGGGGAGGGCAGATACGCAGTATTTT. Translation: CSPKRGRADTQYF.

This chain joins TRBV7-7 and TRBJ2-5; 9 bases are shared with TRBD1. With 5 bases clipped from V and 5 bases from J, the junction kept 9 bases outside the gene matches. The germline V gene encodes CDR1 SSHAT and CDR2 FNYEAQ (reference sequence). The CDR3 spans 15 residues. The CDR3, as DNA: TGTGCCAGCAGCCCCGGGACAGGGAAGTTGGAGACCCAGTACTTC. Translating it yields CASSPGTGKLETQYF. Full variable domain (remainder filled in from reference TRBV7-7 and TRBJ2-5): GAGVSQSPRYKVTKRGQDVTLRCDPISSHATLYWYQQALGQGPEFLTYFNYEAQPDKSGLPSDRFSAERPEGSISTLTIQRTEQRDSAMYRCASSPGTGKLETQYFGPGTRLLVL.

This chain uses TRBV7-8 with TRBJ2-2; 8 bases are a match to TRBD1. Germline CDR1 is SGHVS and CDR2 is FQNEAQ. This CDR3 has 16 amino acids. Trimming removed 2 bases from V and 5 bases from J; junction bases left unmatched: 7. This CDR3 is CASSLWTGMGTGELFF. The CDR3 nucleotides are TGTGCCAGCAGCTTATGGACAGGGATGGGGACCGGGGAGCTGTTTTTT.

The chain uses TRBV29-1 and TRBJ1-2, with D maybe TRBD1 (5 bases). Germline CDR1 reads SQVTM; CDR2 reads ANQGSEA. There are 15 residues in the CDR3. The germline V and J ends were trimmed by 0 bases and 1 base, with 12 bases remaining between them. CDR3 in DNA: TGCAGCGTTGAAGATTGGCAGGGCCATAACTATGGCTACACCTTC. Translation: CSVEDWQGHNYGYTF.

The chain is built from TRBV25-1 and TRBJ2-1, with 7 bases identical to TRBD1. Germline V gene lookup returns CDR1 MGHDK and CDR2 SYGVNS. The CDR3 runs 16 residues. J lost 1 base, V lost 2 bases, and 5 bases had no gene match. The CDR3 coding sequence is TGTGCCAGCAGTGAAGTCAGGGGGTTTTCCTACAATGAGCAGTTCTTC. Encoded protein: CASSEVRGFSYNEQFF.

This chain joins TRBV5-1 and TRBJ2-5, with 12 nucleotides matching TRBD1. The CDR3 is 16 residues long. CDR1 SGHRS and CDR2 YFSETQ come from the germline V gene. Trimming at V came to 4 bases and at J to 5 bases, leaving 9 bases not matched to a gene. The CDR3 is CASSMGQGASGETQYF. Here the CDR3 DNA reads TGCGCCAGCAGCATGGGACAGGGGGCTTCGGGGGAGACCCAGTACTTC.

The gene calls are TRBV5-1 and TRBJ2-1; the D gene is possibly TRBD2 (6 bases). The germline V gene encodes CDR1 SGHRS and CDR2 YFSETQ. This CDR3 contains 13 residues. V gave up 4 bases and J gave up 8 bases, with 13 bases separating them. CDR3 DNA sequence: TGCGCCAGCAGCCTCGGGGGAACGGATGAGCAGTTCTTC. It translates to CASSLGGTDEQFF. Supplemented by reference TRBV5-1 and TRBJ2-1, the full variable domain reads KAGVTQTPRYLIKTRGQQVTLSCSPISGHRSVSWYQQTPGQGLQFLFEYFSETQRNKGNFPGRFSGRQFSNSRSEMNVSTLELGDSALYLCASSLGGTDEQFFGPGTRLTVL.